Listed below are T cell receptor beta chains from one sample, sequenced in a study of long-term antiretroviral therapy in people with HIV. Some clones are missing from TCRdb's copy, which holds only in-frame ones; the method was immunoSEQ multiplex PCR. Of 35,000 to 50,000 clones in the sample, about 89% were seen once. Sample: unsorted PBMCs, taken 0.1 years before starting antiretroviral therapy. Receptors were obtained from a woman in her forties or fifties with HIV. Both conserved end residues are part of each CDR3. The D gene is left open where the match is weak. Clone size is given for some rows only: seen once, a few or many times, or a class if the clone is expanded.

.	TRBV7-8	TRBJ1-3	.	CASGTEGGNTIYF	TGTGCCAGCGGGACCGAGGGGGGAAACACCATATATTTT
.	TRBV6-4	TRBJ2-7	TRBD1	CASSPGGESYEQYF	TGTGCCAGCAGTCCAGGGGGTGAATCCTACGAGCAGTACTTC
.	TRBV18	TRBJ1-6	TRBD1	CASSPPTGGINSPLHF	TGTGCCAGCTCGCCTCCGACAGGGGGAATTAATTCACCCCTCCACTTT
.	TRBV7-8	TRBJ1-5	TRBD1	CASSPGQGLLQPQHF	TGTGCCAGCAGCCCCGGACAGGGTCTACTCCAGCCCCAGCATTTT
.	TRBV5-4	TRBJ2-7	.	CASSPGQNDFYEQYF	TGTGCCAGCAGCCCCGGACAGAACGACTTCTACGAGCAGTACTTC
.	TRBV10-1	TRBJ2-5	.	CASSGQFQETQYF	TGCGCCAGCAGTGGACAGTTCCAAGAGACCCAGTACTTC
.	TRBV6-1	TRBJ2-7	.	CASGRSSSYEQYF	TGTGCCAGCGGCCGTTCAAGCTCCTACGAGCAGTACTTC
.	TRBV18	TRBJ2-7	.	CASSPRSSDEQYF	TGTGCCAGCTCACCCCGGTCTAGCGACGAGCAGTACTTC
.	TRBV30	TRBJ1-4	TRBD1	CAWSNYLGQGGEKLFF	TGTGCCTGGAGTAACTACCTTGGACAGGGAGGGGAAAAACTGTTTTTT
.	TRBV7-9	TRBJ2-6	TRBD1	CASSLLPGQTSSGANVLTF	TGTGCCAGCAGCTTATTACCGGGACAGACCTCCTCTGGGGCCAACGTCCTGACTTTC
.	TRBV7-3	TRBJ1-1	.	CASSLRARLNTEAFF	TGTGCCAGCAGCTTAAGGGCCCGACTAAACACTGAAGCTTTCTTT
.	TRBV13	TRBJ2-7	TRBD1	CASSRDRGYEQYF	TGTGCCAGCAGCCGGGACAGGGGCTACGAGCAGTACTTC
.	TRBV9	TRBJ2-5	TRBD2	CASSAGLAETQYF	TGTGCCAGCAGCGCCGGACTAGCGGAGACCCAGTACTTC
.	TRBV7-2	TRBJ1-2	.	CASSLIGVPGYTF	TGTGCCAGCAGCTTAATTGGGGTTCCCGGCTACACCTTC
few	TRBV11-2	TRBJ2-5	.	CASSLGSALSRQYF	TGTGCCAGCAGCTTAGGTTCAGCGCTCTCGCGCCAGTACTTC
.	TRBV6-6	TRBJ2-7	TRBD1	CASSYRGTGYEQYF	TGTGCCAGCAGTTACAGGGGGACAGGGTACGAGCAGTACTTC
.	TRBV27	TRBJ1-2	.	CASSLKSTVYGYTF	TGTGCCAGCAGTTTAAAGTCGACAGTCTATGGCTACACCTTC
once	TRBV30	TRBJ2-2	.	CAWSAGRWNTGELFF	TGTGCCTGGAGTGCCGGACGATGGAACACCGGGGAGCTGTTTTTT
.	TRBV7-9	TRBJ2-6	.	CASSLGAGSISGANVLTF	TGTGCCAGCAGCTTAGGGGCAGGCAGCATCTCTGGGGCCAACGTCCTGACTTTC
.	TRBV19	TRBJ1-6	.	CASSIGQSYNSPLHF	TGTGCCAGTAGTATTGGACAGTCCTATAATTCACCCCTCCACTTT
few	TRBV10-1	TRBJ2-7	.	CASSPSVGVGQYF	TGCGCCAGCAGTCCCTCAGTTGGGGTAGGGCAGTACTTC
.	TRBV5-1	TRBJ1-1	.	CASSLRSGSTEAFF	TGCGCCAGCAGCTTGAGGTCGGGTAGCACTGAAGCTTTCTTT
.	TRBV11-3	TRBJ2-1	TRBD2	CASSLDQAGNEQFF	TGTGCCAGCAGCTTAGATCAAGCGGGGAATGAGCAGTTCTTC
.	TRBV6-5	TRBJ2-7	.	CASSPRPNVVYEQYF	TGTGCCAGCAGCCCCCGCCCGAATGTGGTCTACGAGCAGTACTTC
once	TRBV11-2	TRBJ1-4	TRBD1	CASSPSTGAGEKLFF	TGTGCCAGCAGCCCATCGACAGGGGCGGGTGAAAAACTGTTTTTT
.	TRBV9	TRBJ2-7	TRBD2	CASSVGASGPYEQYF	TGTGCCAGCAGCGTAGGCGCTAGCGGACCCTACGAGCAGTACTTC
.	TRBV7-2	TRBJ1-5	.	CASSLEAVRQPQHF	TGTGCCAGCAGCTTAGAAGCGGTTCGTCAGCCCCAGCATTTT